The source of this T cell receptor (beta chain) is a study of cytomegalovirus exposure and HLA in healthy donors. General study results and limits: For most TCR beta V segments, an earlier analysis put the productive rate at about 87% or about 30% of the time. As a later analysis revealed, the rate of TCR association differed by HLA locus, with DRB1 most and HLA-C fewest. A missense DCLRE1C variant was associated with V- and J-gene trimming of TCR beta chains in a later analysis, and an independent cohort replicated the association. Sequencing probably produced one cluster of sequence variants that were highly shared.

Worth noting for this clone: Its cognate antigen is unknown.

The PCR ran on 60 Vbeta and 13 Jbeta primers. Clones were sequenced by immunoSEQ multiplex PCR, and TCRdb holds only the in-frame ones, with some missing. The data hold 160,000 or so clones, with 80% to 90% observed a single time. This CDR3 is 13 amino acids long. Trimming cost V 3 bases and J 5 bases, with 10 bases left between them. The germline V gene has CDR1 SEHNR and CDR2 FQNEAQ (reference sequence). The TCR comes from a woman between 25 and 40 years old in good health and CMV-seropositive. The sample was PBMCs. This chain uses TRBV7-9 with TRBJ2-5; tentatively, D is TRBD1 (6 bases). The CDR3 DNA reads as TGTGCCAGCAGCTTTGGGGGCTTGGAGACCCAGTACTTC. This encodes CASSFGGLETQYF. The full variable domain, rest sourced from reference TRBV7-9 and TRBJ2-5, is DTGVSQNPRHKITKRGQNVTFRCDPISEHNRLYWYRQTLGQGPEFLTYFQNEAQLEKSRLLSDRFSAERPKGSFSTLEIQRTEQGDSAMYLCASSFGGLETQYFGPGTRLLVL.